This T cell receptor beta chain was sequenced for a study of T-cell memory formation after mild COVID-19. Across the study: TCR clusters were mostly confined to one donor each.

Trimming stripped 4 bases from V and 1 base from J, with 10 bases between. This CDR3 has 14 amino acids. Germline CDR1 reads LGHDT; CDR2 reads YNNKEL (reference sequence). As to this clonotype: Its antigen is unknown.

TCRdb itself ran the 5' RACE reads through MiXCR, one entry per CDR3 protein. Among approximately 300,000 distinct CDR3 sequences, roughly 21% were seen once, and the ten largest hold under 25%. General study findings and limits: Pre-infection memory already had some responding clones, implying cross-reactive memory joined.

The sequence was obtained from a man aged 18-30 years who had mild COVID-19 (a few samples of this study predate the infection). Cell type and time point are not known. The rearrangement links TRBV3-1 to TRBJ1-1, with no clear D. Material: PBMCs or a T cell subset sorted from them (not recorded which). The DNA of the CDR3 is TGTGCCAGCAGCCGGATAGGGCAGAACACTGAAGCTTTCTTT. Protein sequence: CASSRIGQNTEAFF.